A single count supports the clone carrying this T cell receptor beta chain. The antigen is unknown. The data are from a study of T cell responses to AZD1222 COVID-19 vaccine. Regarding the study as a whole: The study found Spike-specific TCR breadth and depth rose after two AZD1222 doses. The donor group comprised mostly white British people and more females; the analysis possibly underestimated clonal diversity.

Here immunoSEQ multiplex PCR was the method, and the copy in TCRdb shows in-frame clones only, minus some. Among 110,000 or so clones listed, about 86% were seen once. The CDR3 has 15 amino acids. Germline trimming cut 4 bases from V and 9 bases from J; bases unmatched to any gene: 6. Per germline, CDR1 LNHDA and CDR2 SQIVND (reference sequence). The chain employs TRBV19 and TRBJ2-1; 13 bases align to TRBD2. The sequence was collected from an adult who received the AZD1222 COVID-19 vaccine. The input for sequencing was peripheral blood, taken 28 days after the second AZD1222 dose. This CDR3 reads CASSTGTSGIGEQFF. The CDR3 DNA reads TGTGCCAGTAGTACCGGGACTAGCGGGATTGGTGAGCAGTTCTTC.